Detailed here is one TCR beta chain. This clonotype has a single count. Its binding antigen is unknown. Base-call qualities are not available, and no considerably larger clone is one nucleotide away. Support from one read is weak. This sample was included in a study of CD8 T cells in Susac syndrome (dated by TCRdb to the late 2010s). About the investigation overall: The study used repertoire sequencing to test whether antigen drove CD8+ T cell activation and differentiation in Susac syndrome. The clonality of the CD8+ T cell repertoire was compared across approximately eleven healthy donors, around 14 Susac syndrome patients and roughly 15 multiple sclerosis patients. Broad study findings and their caveats: The number of individuals in the TCR sequencing and HLA analysis was recognized as being relatively small.

Reading from cysteine to phenylalanine, the CDR3 counts 15 amino acids. The DNA shown is the 45-base CDR3, in frame from base 1. V is shortened by 0 bases, J by 0 bases, and the region joining them spans 7 bases. CDR1 SGDLS and CDR2 YYNGEE are derived from the germline V gene. RNA was extracted with the RNeasy kit and about 0.45 to 1 ug was reverse transcribed using random hexamers. The immunoSEQ multiplex PCR assay, covering 54 Vbeta and 13 Jbeta segments, was used to amplify TCR beta CDR3 regions. PCR amplification bias was corrected using a synthetic template baseline for primer optimization and computational correction. The authors' pipeline ran thus. Reads were assigned to V, D and J genes according to IMGT and analyzed in immunoSEQ Analyzer, with only productive sequences retained. Clonality was calculated as one minus the Shannon entropy normalized by log2 of the number of productive unique sequences. For each patient and control, public and private clones were evaluated among the 100 most prevalent clones. Susac-specific clones were defined as absent from healthy and MS cohorts, 1052 published viral clones and other ImmuneACCESS disease sequences. The public reads were run again by TCRdb, first through fastp at Q25 and then through MiXCR, and only productive beta chains were kept. Each record represents a unique CDR3 protein, reported with the most common genes and DNA among its rows. TCRdb, not the original authors, processed these V and J calls. The sample includes about 50,000 distinct CDR3 sequences, with approximately 93% observed a single time. The top ten clones comprise 0.4% to 0.65% of the sample.

Peripheral blood CD8+ and CD4+ T cells from healthy donors, Susac syndrome patients and multiple sclerosis patients were profiled using high-throughput TCR beta sequencing. Multiple sclerosis controls were treatment-naive patients with stable or active relapsing-remitting disease fulfilling revised McDonald criteria. Bulk CD8+ and CD4+ T cells were purified by magnetic negative isolation, while CD8+ TEMRA cells were enriched using FACS. Blood was collected in EDTA tubes and processed within 24 hours, with PBMCs isolated through density gradient centrifugation. PBMCs intended for TCR sequencing were cryopreserved in liquid nitrogen and were subsequently thawed in a 37 degrees C water bath. Purity of sorted or isolated CD4+, CD8+ and CD8+ TEMRA cells was at least 90%.

The receptor was derived from a human donor with multiple sclerosis. The sequenced sample consisted of CD8+ T cells from PBMCs. The receptor chain draws on TRBV9 and TRBJ2-1, with the D segment identity uncertain. At the DNA level, the sequence is TGTGCCAGCAGCGTAGAATGGAGCTCCTACAATGAGCAGTTCTTC. The resulting protein is CASSVEWSSYNEQFF.